The entry below describes one T cell receptor (beta chain). This sample was taken from a study of T cells after yellow fever vaccination. Study context: For low cell numbers, libraries were made with SMART-Seq v4 Ultra Low Input.

TCRdb passed the 5' RACE reads through MiXCR, listing each CDR3 protein once. The sample shows about 400,000 distinct CDR3 sequences, 6% to 8% of them seen only once. Germline V gene data show CDR1 as SNHLY and CDR2 as FYNNEI. The CDR3 is made up of 16 amino acids. V dropped 5 bases and J dropped 0; count of bases not matched to a gene: 4. Source: PBMCs, taken 5 days after the yellow fever booster vaccination. The chain combines TRBV2 with TRBJ2-3; 11 nucleotides line up with TRBD2. The sequence came from a man aged 25 to 40 who received the YFV17D yellow fever vaccine. Here the CDR3 DNA reads TGTGCCAGCAGTCTTAGCGGGAGGGCCAGCACAGATACGCAGTATTTT. Translation: CASSLSGRASTDTQYF.